What follows are 32 T cell receptor beta chains derived from one specimen sequenced in a study of blood T cell repertoires in COVID-19. The table came from immunoSEQ multiplex PCR; TCRdb's copy has only in-frame clones and leaves some out. The top ten clones hold 3.5% to 4.5% of a sample with some 130,000 clones, around 87% of them seen once. Sequencing used peripheral blood. The receptors were gathered from a woman in her sixties with acute or convalescent COVID-19.

This rearrangement joins TRBV3-1 (or the pseudogene TRBV3-2) to TRBJ1-2, with D perhaps TRBD1 (5 bases). Germline lookup yields CDR1 LGHDT and CDR2 YNNKEL (reference sequence). The CDR3 contains 16 residues. Trimming pared 0 bases from V and 4 bases from J, leaving 15 bases between. CDR3 region: CASSQDRRAGSYGYTF. The CDR3 DNA is TGTGCCAGCAGCCAAGATCGCAGGGCGGGATCCTATGGCTACACCTTC.

This clone was picked up a small number of times. The chain uses TRBV24-1 and TRBJ2-1; TRBD2 aligns across 7 bases. J gave up 0 bases and V 4 bases, and 8 bases lay outside the gene matches. The CDR3 sequence is 17 residues long. Germline-derived CDR1 and CDR2 are KGHDR and SFDVKD. The CDR3 DNA reads as TGTGCCACCAGTGACCCCTTAGCGGGCAGCTCCTACAATGAGCAGTTCTTC. As protein: CATSDPLAGSSYNEQFF.

The chain uses TRBV18 and TRBJ1-6; D is undetermined. V was pared by 2 bases and J by 8 bases, with 10 bases between. CDR1 is KGHSH and CDR2 is LQKENI in the germline V gene. The CDR3 totals 14 residues. CDR3 bases: TGTGCCAGCTCACCAACAGTTCCTGATTCACCCCTCCACTTT. Translating it yields CASSPTVPDSPLHF.

This clone appeared a single time. This chain links TRBV5-1 with TRBJ2-7; weak D call: TRBD1 (6 bases). This CDR3 spans 15 amino acids. Per the germline V gene, CDR1 is SGHRS and CDR2 is YFSETQ. Trimming removed 1 base at V and 2 bases at J, with 13 bases between. CDR3 residues: CASSLHRGFTYEQYF. The CDR3 DNA is TGCGCCAGCAGCTTGCATAGGGGGTTTACCTACGAGCAGTACTTC.

The chain has TRBV11-2 and TRBJ2-3; 10 bases map to TRBD2. Per the germline V gene, CDR1 is SGHAT and CDR2 is FQNNGV. Trimming cost V 0 bases and J 3 bases; bases outside gene matches: 9. This CDR3 comprises 18 residues. The CDR3 coding sequence is TGTGCCAGCAGCTTAGAGGGGCCTAGCGGGAGTTGGACAGATACGCAGTATTTT. This translates into CASSLEGPSGSWTDTQYF.

The CDR3 spells CASIPRGGNHNEQFF. CDR3 bases: TGTGCCAGCATTCCCCGGGGGGGGAACCACAATGAGCAGTTCTTC. This rearrangement joins TRBV6-5 to TRBJ2-1; TRBD2 matches 8 bases. The CDR3 is 15 residues long. Germline V CDR1 and CDR2: MNHEY, SVGAGI. V lost 7 bases, J lost 5 bases, and 10 bases stayed unmatched.

The chain couples TRBV6-1 to TRBJ2-7; 8 bases match TRBD1. After removal of 2 bases from V and 5 bases from J, the junction contained 5 bases not matched to a gene. This CDR3 contains 14 residues. Germline CDR1 reads MNHNS; CDR2 reads SASEGT. DNA of the CDR3: TGTGCCAGCAGTGAAAAGGGCAGGGGGCACGAGCAGTACGTC. Protein sequence: CASSEKGRGHEQYV.

The chain recombines TRBV24-1 with TRBJ2-5; possibly TRBD2 for D (6 bases). The germline CDR1 and CDR2 sequences are KGHDR and SFDVKD. V lost 1 base and J 4 bases, leaving 12 bases between the germline ends. This CDR3 contains 15 residues. This CDR3 reads CATSDFAGGRETQYF. Written as DNA, the CDR3 is TGTGCCACCAGTGATTTTGCTGGAGGGCGAGAGACCCAGTACTTC.

J is TRBJ2-7 and V is TRBV4-2, with D perhaps matching TRBD1 (5 bases). Germline V CDR1 and CDR2: LGHNA, YNFKEQ. The CDR3 sequence is 15 residues long. Trimming cost V 0 bases and J 1 base, with 10 bases left between them. The CDR3 region has the DNA TGTGCCAGCAGCCAAGAGGATGGGGCTTCCTACGAGCAGTACTTC. Its translation is CASSQEDGASYEQYF.

This chain links TRBV7-9 with TRBJ1-5, with 7 nucleotides matching TRBD1. The V gene end was trimmed by 2 bases and the J gene end by 4 bases; junction bases not matched to a gene: 11. The CDR3 consists of 17 residues. Germline V gene lookup returns CDR1 SEHNR and CDR2 FQNEAQ (reference sequence). CDR3 nucleotides: TGTGCCAGCAGCTTATTCGGCCAGACAGGGATAAATCAGCCCCAGCATTTT. Its translation: CASSLFGQTGINQPQHF. Based on the CDR3 plus reference TRBV7-9 and TRBJ1-5, the full variable domain is DTGVSQNPRHKITKRGQNVTFRCDPISEHNRLYWYRQTLGQGPEFLTYFQNEAQLEKSRLLSDRFSAERPKGSFSTLEIQRTEQGDSAMYLCASSLFGQTGINQPQHFGDGTRLSIL.

This chain uses TRBV6-1 with TRBJ2-2; 7 bases are shared with TRBD2. V lost 1 base and J lost 3; bases outside the gene matches: 2. Per germline, CDR1 MNHNS and CDR2 SASEGT. The CDR3 consists of 15 residues. Here the CDR3 reads CASSEVLADTGELFF. CDR3 DNA sequence: TGTGCCAGCAGTGAAGTTCTAGCGGACACCGGGGAGCTGTTTTTT.

The V call is TRBV4-1, the J call TRBJ1-3; TRBD1 matches 10 bases. This CDR3 region has 18 residues. Germline V gives CDR1 MGHRA, CDR2 YSYEKL. Trimming at V came to 3 bases and at J to 0 bases, leaving 8 bases not matched to a gene. In DNA form, the CDR3 reads TGCGCCAGCAGCCAGATCCCCGGGACAGGGGCCTCTGGAAACACCATATATTTT. Its protein product is CASSQIPGTGASGNTIYF.

This chain links TRBV15 with TRBJ1-2; D is unclear. V was shortened by 1 base and J by 8 bases, with 14 bases between the two germline ends. The CDR3 runs to 14 residues. CDR1 is LNHNV, CDR2 YYDKDF, per germline (reference sequence). In DNA form, the CDR3 reads TGTGCCACCAGCAGAGCTGGGAGCGTTGGGGGCTACACCTTC. This codes for CATSRAGSVGGYTF.

J is TRBJ1-3 and V is TRBV5-6; 9 nucleotides align to TRBD1. The length of the CDR3 is 15 residues. J was trimmed by 1 base and V by 3 bases; bases with no gene match: 2. Germline assignment: CDR1 SGHDT and CDR2 YYEEEE. CDR3 sequence reads: CASSSGTGSGNTIYF. Here the CDR3 DNA reads TGTGCCAGCAGCTCTGGGACAGGGTCTGGAAACACCATATATTTT.

The V call is TRBV10-1, the J call TRBJ2-1; 7 bases fit TRBD2. In germline, CDR1 is WNHNN, CDR2 SYGVQD (reference sequence). The CDR3 extends over 14 amino acids. The J segment lost 5 bases and the V segment lost 9 bases, leaving 10 bases of the junction unmatched. As DNA, the CDR3 is TGCGCCAGGGTCGGGGCTAGCGGAGACAATGAGCAGTTCTTC. Its translation is CARVGASGDNEQFF.

This chain uses TRBV24-1 with TRBJ2-1, with D maybe TRBD2 (6 bases). Germline lookup yields CDR1 KGHDR and CDR2 SFDVKD. There are 17 residues in the CDR3. V was pared by 2 bases and J by 2 bases, with 15 bases between. The CDR3 protein is CATSDSPGLGAYNEQFF. The DNA of the CDR3 is TGTGCCACCAGTGATTCCCCGGGACTGGGGGCCTACAATGAGCAGTTCTTC.

This chain uses TRBV2 with TRBJ2-7, with D possibly TRBD1 on 5 matching bases. Between the trimmed V and J ends, which lost 5 bases and 5 bases, there was a span of 16 bases. Germline V gene sequence: CDR1 SNHLY, CDR2 FYNNEI. This CDR3 contains 14 residues. Written as DNA, the CDR3 is TGTGCCAGCAGTCCTGGGGCCACCGTCGACGAGCAGTACTTC. Protein sequence: CASSPGATVDEQYF. The full variable domain, completed using reference TRBV2 and TRBJ2-7, is EPEVTQTPSHQVTQMGQEVILRCVPISNHLYFYWYRQILGQKVEFLVSFYNNEISEKSEIFDDQFSVERPDGSNFTLKIRSTKLEDSAMYFCASSPGATVDEQYFGPGTRLTVT.

This chain links TRBV19 with TRBJ2-1, with 8 bases identical to TRBD1. The V gene's germline CDR1 is LNHDA and CDR2 SQIVND (reference sequence). The CDR3 is made up of 15 amino acids. Germline trimming cut 5 bases from V and 7 bases from J; bases unmatched to any gene: 10. As DNA, the CDR3 is TGTGCCAGTAGTTGGACCGGACAGGGTTGGAATGAGCAGTTCTTC. Amino acids: CASSWTGQGWNEQFF. The entire variable domain, with the rest obtained from reference TRBV19 and TRBJ2-1, is as follows: DGGITQSPKYLFRKEGQNVTLSCEQNLNHDAMYWYRQDPGQGLRLIYYSQIVNDFQKGDIAEGYSVSREKKESFPLTVTSAQKNPTAFYLCASSWTGQGWNEQFFGPGTRLTVL.

This clone was seen a single time. The V call is TRBV28, the J call TRBJ2-2; D is possibly TRBD2 (7 bases). Germline CDR1 is MDHEN and CDR2 is SYDVKM. CDR3 size: 13 residues. V was trimmed by 8 bases and J by 4 bases, leaving 11 bases between them. CDR3 nucleotides: TGTGCCAGCCAAGGGGGGGGCACCGGGGAGCTGTTTTTT. Translation gives CASQGGGTGELFF. Full variable domain (outside the CDR3, taken from reference TRBV28 and TRBJ2-2): DVKVTQSSRYLVKRTGEKVFLECVQDMDHENMFWYRQDPGLGLRLIYFSYDVKMKEKGDIPEGYSVSREKKERFSLILESASTNQTSMYLCASQGGGTGELFFGEGSRLTVL.

The chain has TRBV5-1 and TRBJ1-1; D is perhaps TRBD1 (5 bases). The V end was cut by 5 bases, the J end by 3 bases, with 14 bases between. CDR3 length: 14 amino acids. Germline V gives CDR1 SGHRS, CDR2 YFSETQ. DNA of the CDR3: TGCGCCAGCAGTTCAGGGTCCAGGGACACTGAAGCTTTCTTT. Amino acids: CASSSGSRDTEAFF. Full variable domain (missing parts from reference TRBV5-1 and TRBJ1-1): KAGVTQTPRYLIKTRGQQVTLSCSPISGHRSVSWYQQTPGQGLQFLFEYFSETQRNKGNFPGRFSGRQFSNSRSEMNVSTLELGDSALYLCASSSGSRDTEAFFGQGTRLTVV.

This clone was seen only a few times. The rearrangement joins TRBV18 to TRBJ1-1; the match to TRBD1 covers 9 bases. This CDR3 has 17 residues. Germline V CDR1 and CDR2: KGHSH, LQKENI. Germline trimming cut 2 bases from V and 1 base from J; bases unmatched to any gene: 8. CDR3 protein: CASSPGQGSYRNTEAFF. The CDR3, as DNA: TGTGCCAGCTCACCAGGACAGGGGTCGTACCGGAACACTGAAGCTTTCTTT.

The chain couples TRBV6-5 to TRBJ2-3, with 7 bases aligning to TRBD2. This CDR3 has 14 amino acids. The V and J ends lost 6 bases and 4 bases, in that order; junction bases with no gene match: 7. Germline CDR1 reads MNHEY; CDR2 reads SVGAGI. The DNA for the CDR3 is TGTGCCAGCAGAACGGGCGCGGGGGCAGATACGCAGTATTTT. Its protein is CASRTGAGADTQYF.

V gene TRBV18 combines with J gene TRBJ2-6, with D possibly matching TRBD1 (6 bases). The V end lost 2 bases, the J end lost 2 bases, and 16 bases lay between the germline ends. From germline, CDR1 is KGHSH and CDR2 LQKENI. The CDR3 sequence is 18 residues long. CDR3 loop: CASSPLGQREAGANVLTF. In nucleotides, the CDR3 is TGTGCCAGCTCACCATTAGGACAGAGGGAAGCTGGGGCCAACGTCCTGACTTTC.

The genes are TRBV30 and TRBJ1-1; D might be TRBD1 (6 bases). The CDR3 is 19 residues long. Germline V gene lookup returns CDR1 GTSNPN and CDR2 SVGIG (reference sequence). Deletions cut 4 bases from V and 1 base from J, with 28 bases between. The CDR3 nucleotides read TGTGCCTGGATTCGGGGCAGGGGTATAACATCAGTTACGAACACTGAAGCTTTCTTT. Amino acid sequence: CAWIRGRGITSVTNTEAFF. Combining the CDR3 with reference TRBV30 and TRBJ1-1 gives the whole variable domain SQTIHQWPATLVQPVGSPLSLECTVEGTSNPNLYWYRQAAGRGLQLLFYSVGIGQISSEVPQNLSASRPQDRQFILSSKKLLLSDSGFYLCAWIRGRGITSVTNTEAFFGQGTRLTVV.

This clone was detected only once. V gene TRBV27 combines with J gene TRBJ1-1, with 9 bases lining up with TRBD1. The V segment lost 6 bases and the J segment 5 bases; nucleotides outside the gene matches: 7. CDR3 size: 14 residues. Germline assignment: CDR1 MNHEY and CDR2 SMNVEV (reference sequence). The CDR3 DNA follows: TGTGCCAGCAGACTAACAGGGGGCATAACTGAAGCTTTCTTT. Protein product: CASRLTGGITEAFF.

This chain uses TRBV7-9 with TRBJ2-7; 11 bases are shared with TRBD1. The CDR3 has 16 residues. The germline CDR1 and CDR2 sequences are SEHNR and FQNEAQ (reference sequence). V was pared by 4 bases and J by 2 bases, with 7 bases of the junction left unmatched. The DNA for the CDR3 is TGTGCCAGCAGCTCAGAACCGGGACAGGGGGCCTACGAGCAGTACTTC. It encodes CASSSEPGQGAYEQYF.

This chain joins TRBV10-1 and TRBJ1-5, with 7 bases lining up with TRBD1. CDR3 size: 17 residues. Germline V CDR1 and CDR2: WNHNN, SYGVQD (reference sequence). Losses at the gene ends were 3 bases for V and 6 bases for J; bases not matched to a gene: 14. The CDR3 here is CASSDRVEEPGGQPQHF. Here the CDR3 DNA reads TGCGCCAGCAGTGACCGGGTTGAGGAGCCAGGGGGTCAGCCCCAGCATTTT.

This clone came up a few times. V gene TRBV5-5 combines with J gene TRBJ2-5, with 8 nucleotides matching TRBD2. V lost 3 bases, J lost 5 bases, and 15 bases stayed unmatched. The CDR3 consists of 17 residues. In germline, CDR1 is SGHKS, CDR2 YYEKEE (reference sequence). CDR3 region: CASSSQRREGWGETQYF. CDR3 nucleotides: TGTGCCAGCAGCTCCCAGCGACGGGAGGGCTGGGGGGAGACCCAGTACTTC.

This clone appeared a few times. The J gene is TRBJ1-1, the V gene TRBV3-1 (or the pseudogene TRBV3-2); TRBD1 might be the D (5 bases). This CDR3 region has 11 residues. The germline V and J ends were trimmed by 1 base and 8 bases, with 5 bases remaining between them. Germline V gene lookup returns CDR1 LGHDT and CDR2 YNNKEL (reference sequence). The CDR3 bases are TGTGCCAGCAGCCAAGGGGGCGAAGCTTTCTTT. As protein: CASSQGGEAFF.

The V gene is TRBV5-1, the J gene TRBJ2-3; D is unclear. V was trimmed by 1 base and J by 1 base, leaving 7 bases between them. Germline CDR1 is SGHRS and CDR2 is YFSETQ. There are 14 residues in the CDR3. In DNA form, the CDR3 reads TGCGCCAGCAGCTTGACTGAGGGCACAGATACGCAGTATTTT. The encoded protein is CASSLTEGTDTQYF.

The chain carries TRBV10-3 and TRBJ1-2, with 7 bases aligning to TRBD1. This CDR3 contains 15 residues. The V gene end was trimmed by 0 bases and the J gene end by 8 bases; junction bases not matched to a gene: 9. Germline V gives CDR1 ENHRY, CDR2 SYGVKD. The DNA for the CDR3 is TGTGCCATCAGTGAGTCGCGGAACAGGGGAGACGGCTACACCTTC. Translated, it gives CAISESRNRGDGYTF.

The chain is built from TRBV24-1 and TRBJ2-1, with D possibly TRBD2 on 6 matching bases. CDR1 and CDR2 (germline): KGHDR, SFDVKD. V lost 3 bases, J lost 8 bases, and 16 bases lay in between. The CDR3 is 15 residues long. The chain's CDR3 is CATSDRGLAGYEQFF. In nucleotides, the CDR3 is TGTGCCACCAGTGATCGGGGGTTAGCCGGCTATGAGCAGTTCTTC.